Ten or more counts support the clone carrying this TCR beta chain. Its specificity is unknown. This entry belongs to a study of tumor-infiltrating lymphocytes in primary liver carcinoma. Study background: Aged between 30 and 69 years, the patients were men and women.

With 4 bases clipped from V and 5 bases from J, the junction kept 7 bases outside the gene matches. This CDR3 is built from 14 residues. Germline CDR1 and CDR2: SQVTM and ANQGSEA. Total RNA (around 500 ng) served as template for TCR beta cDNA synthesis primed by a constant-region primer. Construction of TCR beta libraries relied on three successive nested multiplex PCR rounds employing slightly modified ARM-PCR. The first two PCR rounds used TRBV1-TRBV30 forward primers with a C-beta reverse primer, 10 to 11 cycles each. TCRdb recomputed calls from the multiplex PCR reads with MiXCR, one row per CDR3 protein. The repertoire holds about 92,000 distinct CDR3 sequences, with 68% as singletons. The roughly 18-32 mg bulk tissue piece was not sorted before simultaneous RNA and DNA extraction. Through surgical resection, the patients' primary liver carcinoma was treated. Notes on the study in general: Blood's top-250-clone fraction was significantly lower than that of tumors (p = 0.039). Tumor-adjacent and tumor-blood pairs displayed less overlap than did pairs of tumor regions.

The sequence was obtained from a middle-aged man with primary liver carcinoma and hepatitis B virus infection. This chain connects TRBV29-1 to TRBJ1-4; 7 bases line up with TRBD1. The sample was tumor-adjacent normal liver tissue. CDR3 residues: CSVAGTARNEKLFF. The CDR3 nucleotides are TGCAGCGTTGCAGGGACAGCAAGGAATGAAAAACTGTTTTTT.